The sequence of this TCR beta chain was determined in a study of T cells in Graves' hyperthyroidism and ophthalmopathy. V lost 0 bases and J lost 6, with 5 bases in between. This CDR3 contains 13 residues. Germline loops: CDR1 MNHEY, CDR2 SMNVEV (reference sequence). Regions amplified from RNA transcripts were the TCR beta CDR3 regions. HTBI primers were employed in a first-round RT-PCR of the TCR CDR3. Using its own MiXCR run on the multiplex PCR reads, TCRdb lists one record per CDR3 protein. The table lists about 640,000 distinct CDR3 sequences, 20% of them singletons. The chain uses TRBV27 and TRBJ2-2; D is uncertain. The receptor was isolated from a man aged 30 to 39 with Graves' ophthalmopathy. Sequencing was performed on blood. The CDR3 protein is CASSLSLAGELFF. The CDR3 nucleotides read TGTGCCAGCAGTTTATCGTTGGCCGGGGAGCTGTTTTTT.